This T cell receptor beta chain came from a study of CD8+ T cells in alopecia areata. Whole-study results and caveats: Possibly because of HLA-related factors, TCR sharing was less clear across patients than in mice. Sequences from scalp samples also cover resident alphabeta T cells of normal skin.

The CDR3 totals 13 residues. Trimming took 8 bases from V and 1 from J; bases not matched to a gene: 6. Germline V gene sequence: CDR1 SQVTM, CDR2 ANQGSEA. This clone was seen only a few times. Its matching antigen is unknown. Treatment meaning: oral pan-JAK inhibitor, 5-10 mg twice daily. Lesional scalp tissue (obtained by punch biopsy) and peripheral blood were collected from alopecia areata patients. Extraction of RNA preceded its reverse transcription into cDNA, which served as the sequencing template. Profiling relied on immunoSEQ multiplex PCR, and the TCRdb table lists in-frame clones only, not all of them. The sample has 190,000 or so clones; roughly 61% are singletons.

The V call is TRBV29-1, the J call TRBJ2-3, with 7 bases that match TRBD2. The sample was CD8+ T cells sorted from blood, taken at week 24, from a patient treated with tofacitinib. This TCR derives from a human donor with alopecia areata. The CDR3 DNA reads as TGCAGCCACCCACGGGGGGGCACAGATACGCAGTATTTT. Encoded protein: CSHPRGGTDTQYF.